The rows below give T cell receptor beta chains drawn from one sample of a study of brain T cells in children with intractable seizures. Sequencing was performed with immunoSEQ multiplex PCR; in TCRdb, only in-frame clones are kept and a portion is missing. The table shows hundreds of thousands of clones, with more than 85% occurring only once. The sample was peripheral blood, taken about 5 months after surgery. The receptors shown here come from a boy under three years old with tuberous sclerosis and intractable seizures. The CDR3 runs from the conserved cysteine through the conserved F or W. A D gene is named only where the DNA matches it firmly. Some rows have no size entry. The others give once, few or many, or a class for an expanded clone.

v_gene: TRBV6-5
d_gene: NA
j_gene: TRBJ2-3
abundance: NA
CDR3aa: CASSYSGGAGTDTQYF
CDR3nt: TGTGCCAGCAGTTACTCGGGCGGGGCCGGCACAGATACGCAGTATTTT

v_gene: TRBV5-1
d_gene: NA
j_gene: TRBJ2-5
abundance: NA
CDR3aa: CASTPSGSNGGTQYF
CDR3nt: TGCGCCAGCACGCCGTCAGGGTCCAATGGGGGGACCCAGTACTTC

v_gene: TRBV6-5
d_gene: TRBD1
j_gene: TRBJ2-2
abundance: NA
CDR3aa: CASSLGTGGNTGELFF
CDR3nt: TGTGCCAGCAGTTTGGGGACAGGGGGAAACACCGGGGAGCTGTTTTTT

v_gene: TRBV23-1
d_gene: NA
j_gene: TRBJ1-1
abundance: NA
CDR3aa: CASSQWGMNTEAFF
CDR3nt: TGCGCCAGCAGTCAATGGGGGATGAACACTGAAGCTTTCTTT

v_gene: TRBV9
d_gene: NA
j_gene: TRBJ2-3
abundance: few
CDR3aa: CASSGQGSFVADTQYF
CDR3nt: TGTGCCAGCAGCGGGCAGGGGTCCTTTGTGGCAGATACGCAGTATTTT

v_gene: TRBV21-1
d_gene: NA
j_gene: TRBJ1-2
abundance: NA
CDR3aa: CASIRSQGSNYGYTF
CDR3nt: TGTGCCAGCATCCGATCGCAGGGTTCTAACTATGGCTACACCTTC

v_gene: TRBV6-1
d_gene: NA
j_gene: TRBJ1-3
abundance: NA
CDR3aa: CASSELSRFMDTIYF
CDR3nt: TGTGCCAGCAGTGAATTGTCTCGGTTTATGGACACCATATATTTT

v_gene: TRBV2
d_gene: NA
j_gene: TRBJ1-4
abundance: NA
CDR3aa: CASQEGAYNEKLFF
CDR3nt: TGTGCCAGTCAAGAAGGCGCCTATAATGAAAAACTGTTTTTT

v_gene: TRBV7-6
d_gene: NA
j_gene: TRBJ1-5
abundance: NA
CDR3aa: CASSLINQPQHF
CDR3nt: TGTGCCAGCAGCTTAATCAATCAGCCCCAGCATTTT

v_gene: TRBV2
d_gene: NA
j_gene: TRBJ2-7
abundance: NA
CDR3aa: CASSRDPYEQYF
CDR3nt: TGTGCCAGCAGCCGAGACCCATACGAGCAGTACTTC

v_gene: TRBV19
d_gene: TRBD1
j_gene: TRBJ1-1
abundance: NA
CDR3aa: CASTGTGNRNTEAFF
CDR3nt: TGTGCCAGTACCGGGACAGGGAATCGGAACACTGAAGCTTTCTTT

v_gene: TRBV7-6
d_gene: TRBD2
j_gene: TRBJ2-5
abundance: NA
CDR3aa: CASSPRLAGGHIVTQYF
CDR3nt: TGTGCCAGCAGCCCCAGACTAGCGGGGGGGCATATAGTGACCCAGTACTTC

v_gene: TRBV5-1
d_gene: TRBD1
j_gene: TRBJ1-1
abundance: NA
CDR3aa: CASSFYHGGQGARATEAFF
CDR3nt: TGCGCCAGCAGCTTCTACCATGGGGGACAGGGGGCGAGGGCCACTGAAGCTTTCTTT

v_gene: TRBV10-1
d_gene: TRBD2
j_gene: TRBJ2-1
abundance: NA
CDR3aa: CASSDWRELYNEQFF
CDR3nt: TGCGCCAGCAGTGATTGGCGGGAGCTCTACAATGAGCAGTTCTTC

v_gene: TRBV3-1/TRBV3-2
d_gene: NA
j_gene: TRBJ2-7
abundance: once
CDR3aa: CASSQAGVPYEQYF
CDR3nt: TGTGCCAGCAGCCAAGCGGGAGTCCCCTACGAGCAGTACTTC

v_gene: TRBV4-1
d_gene: TRBD1
j_gene: TRBJ1-2
abundance: NA
CDR3aa: CASSPGQGAGYGYTF
CDR3nt: TGCGCCAGCAGCCCGGGACAGGGGGCTGGCTATGGCTACACCTTC

v_gene: TRBV16
d_gene: NA
j_gene: TRBJ1-1
abundance: NA
CDR3aa: CASSQSWGSEAFF
CDR3nt: TGTGCCAGCAGCCAATCATGGGGCTCTGAAGCTTTCTTT

v_gene: TRBV7-9
d_gene: TRBD2
j_gene: TRBJ2-3
abundance: NA
CDR3aa: CASGLAGGSTDTQYF
CDR3nt: TGTGCCAGCGGACTAGCGGGGGGCAGCACAGATACGCAGTATTTT

v_gene: TRBV10-1
d_gene: NA
j_gene: TRBJ2-3
abundance: few
CDR3aa: CASSGGTGDTQYF
CDR3nt: TGCGCCAGCAGTGGGGGTACTGGGGATACGCAGTATTTT

v_gene: TRBV7-9
d_gene: TRBD2
j_gene: TRBJ2-1
abundance: NA
CDR3aa: CASSLEAGWSSYNEQFF
CDR3nt: TGTGCCAGCAGCTTAGAAGCGGGGTGGAGCTCCTACAATGAGCAGTTCTTC

v_gene: TRBV19
d_gene: TRBD2
j_gene: TRBJ2-5
abundance: NA
CDR3aa: CASRETSGSLQTQYF
CDR3nt: TGTGCCAGTAGGGAGACTAGCGGGAGTCTTCAGACCCAGTACTTC

v_gene: TRBV3-1/TRBV3-2
d_gene: NA
j_gene: TRBJ2-3
abundance: NA
CDR3aa: CASSQDLGFDTQYF
CDR3nt: TGTGCCAGCAGCCAAGATTTAGGCTTCGATACGCAGTATTTT

v_gene: TRBV30
d_gene: NA
j_gene: TRBJ1-2
abundance: NA
CDR3aa: CAWSVGGGWDYGYTF
CDR3nt: TGTGCCTGGAGTGTAGGGGGTGGATGGGACTATGGCTACACCTTC

v_gene: TRBV7-8
d_gene: NA
j_gene: TRBJ2-1
abundance: NA
CDR3aa: CASSLSLGGYNEQFF
CDR3nt: TGTGCCAGCAGCTTAAGCTTGGGGGGATACAATGAGCAGTTCTTC

v_gene: TRBV28
d_gene: NA
j_gene: TRBJ2-3
abundance: NA
CDR3aa: CASSLFPTDTQYF
CDR3nt: TGTGCCAGCAGTTTATTCCCCACAGATACGCAGTATTTT

v_gene: TRBV15
d_gene: NA
j_gene: TRBJ1-5
abundance: once
CDR3aa: CATSRARTDRGQPQHF
CDR3nt: TGTGCCACCAGCAGAGCTCGGACAGACCGCGGACAGCCCCAGCATTTT

v_gene: TRBV7-9
d_gene: NA
j_gene: TRBJ2-2
abundance: NA
CDR3aa: CASSHTVGGRGNTGELFF
CDR3nt: TGTGCCAGCAGCCATACTGTCGGGGGGCGCGGGAACACCGGGGAGCTGTTTTTT

v_gene: TRBV30
d_gene: NA
j_gene: TRBJ1-1
abundance: once
CDR3aa: CAWSVGGPGSEAFF
CDR3nt: TGTGCCTGGAGTGTAGGAGGCCCGGGGTCTGAAGCTTTCTTT

v_gene: TRBV4-1
d_gene: TRBD1
j_gene: TRBJ2-7
abundance: NA
CDR3aa: CASSQETGTVYEQYF
CDR3nt: TGCGCCAGCAGCCAAGAAACCGGGACAGTCTACGAGCAGTACTTC

v_gene: TRBV5-6
d_gene: TRBD1
j_gene: TRBJ2-7
abundance: NA
CDR3aa: CASSLTPGQGVSYEQYF
CDR3nt: TGTGCCAGCAGCCTAACCCCGGGACAGGGGGTATCCTACGAGCAGTACTTC

v_gene: TRBV5-8
d_gene: NA
j_gene: TRBJ2-3
abundance: once
CDR3aa: CASSLVLAVTDTQYF
CDR3nt: TGTGCCAGCAGCTTGGTCTTGGCGGTGACAGATACGCAGTATTTT